The rows below give T cell receptor beta chains drawn from one sample of a study of blood T cell repertoires in COVID-19. Clones were sequenced by immunoSEQ multiplex PCR, and TCRdb holds only the in-frame ones, with some missing. The repertoire holds approximately 140,000 clones, with roughly 82% as singletons. The specimen was peripheral blood. These receptors all stem from a man aged 70 or older with acute or convalescent COVID-19. Both conserved end residues are part of each CDR3. The order of the fields is J gene, D gene, V gene, clone size, CDR3 length, CDR3 protein, CDR3 DNA. The D gene is left open where the match is weak. The listing skips clone size in some rows; elsewhere it reads once, few, many or a size class.

>TRBJ2-5|.|TRBV5-4|.|16
CASSPPGAQGQETQYF
TGTGCCAGCAGCCCACCAGGAGCACAGGGACAAGAGACCCAGTACTTC
>TRBJ2-2|.|TRBV3-1/TRBV3-2|few|12
CASSQRATELFF
TGTGCCAGCAGCCAAAGAGCAACGGAGCTGTTTTTT
>TRBJ2-7|.|TRBV19|.|14
CASSIGRNSYEQYF
TGTGCCAGTAGTATAGGTCGAAACAGCTACGAGCAGTACTTC
>TRBJ2-3|.|TRBV10-3|once|14
CAISGAGSTDTQYF
TGTGCCATCAGTGGGGCGGGGAGCACAGATACGCAGTATTTT
>TRBJ2-7|TRBD1|TRBV5-6|once|12
CASSVTGYEQYF
TGTGCCAGCAGCGTGACAGGGTACGAGCAGTACTTC
>TRBJ2-3|TRBD2|TRBV11-2|.|16
CASSVGASGRADTQYF
TGTGCCAGCAGCGTCGGCGCTAGCGGGAGGGCGGATACGCAGTATTTT
>TRBJ2-1|.|TRBV6-6|few|16
CASSYVVSGSYNEQFF
TGTGCCAGCAGTTACGTGGTCTCAGGGTCCTACAATGAGCAGTTCTTC
>TRBJ1-4|.|TRBV6-5|.|14
CASRPDRTGEKLFF
TGTGCCAGCAGACCCGACAGGACGGGTGAAAAACTGTTTTTT
>TRBJ2-2|TRBD1|TRBV18|.|17
CASSPTTRQGTTGELFF
TGTGCCAGCTCACCAACGACGAGACAGGGAACCACCGGGGAGCTGTTTTTT
>TRBJ1-2|.|TRBV7-2|few|14
CASSLRQEAYGYTF
TGTGCCAGCAGCCTCCGACAGGAGGCCTATGGCTACACCTTC
>TRBJ2-3|.|TRBV15|.|13
CATSRGGLDTQYF
TGTGCCACCAGCAGGGGGGGGCTTGATACGCAGTATTTT
>TRBJ2-3|TRBD2|TRBV7-8|.|16
CASSLTAGLSTDTQYF
TGTGCCAGCAGCTTAACGGCGGGACTATCCACAGATACGCAGTATTTT
>TRBJ1-1|.|TRBV11-1|.|13
CASSLLEGTEAFF
TGTGCCAGCAGCTTGCTGGAGGGCACTGAAGCTTTCTTT
>TRBJ2-2|.|TRBV30|.|11
CAWSVSRELFF
TGTGCCTGGAGTGTTTCTCGGGAGCTGTTTTTT
>TRBJ2-7|.|TRBV11-2|.|15
CASSLDIGTTYEQYF
TGTGCCAGCAGCTTAGATATTGGGACAACCTACGAGCAGTACTTC